This TCR beta chain was captured by sequencing in a study of cytomegalovirus exposure and HLA in healthy donors. Primers: 60 Vbeta forward and 13 Jbeta reverse. Sequencing was performed with immunoSEQ multiplex PCR; in TCRdb, only in-frame clones are kept and a portion is missing. The table lists 100,000 to 150,000 clones, 82% of them singletons. This TCR derives from a boy aged 10-17 years in good health and CMV-seronegative. Material: PBMCs.

Here the CDR3 DNA reads TGCGCCAGCAGCTCACGAACGGTAAGTGAGCAGTTCTTC. As protein: CASSSRTVSEQFF. V usage is TRBV4-1 and J usage is TRBJ2-1; the D is unclear. The CDR3 contains 13 residues. V lost 5 bases and J 9 bases, leaving 14 bases between the germline ends. Germline assignment: CDR1 MGHRA and CDR2 YSYEKL.